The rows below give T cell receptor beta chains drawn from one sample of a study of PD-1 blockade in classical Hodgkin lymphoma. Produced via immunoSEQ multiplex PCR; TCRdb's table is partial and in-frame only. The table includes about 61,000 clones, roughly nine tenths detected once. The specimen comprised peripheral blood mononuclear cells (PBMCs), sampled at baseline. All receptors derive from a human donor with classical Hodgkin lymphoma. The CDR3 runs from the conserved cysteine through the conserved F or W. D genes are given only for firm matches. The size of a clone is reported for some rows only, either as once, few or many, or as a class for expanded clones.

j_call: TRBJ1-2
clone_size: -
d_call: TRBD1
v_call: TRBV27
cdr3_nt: TGTGCCAGCAGTGTCAACAGGGGAGGTGTCTATGGCTACACCTTC
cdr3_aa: CASSVNRGGVYGYTF

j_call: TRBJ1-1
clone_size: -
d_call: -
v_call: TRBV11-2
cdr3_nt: TGTGCCAGCAGCTTAGTTCAGTTTGGCCTCGGCACTGAAGCTTTCTTT
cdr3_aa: CASSLVQFGLGTEAFF

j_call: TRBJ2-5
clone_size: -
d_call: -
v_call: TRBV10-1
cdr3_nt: TGCGCCAGCAGTGATCAGGGGCCAGGGGCCCAGTACTTC
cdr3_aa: CASSDQGPGAQYF

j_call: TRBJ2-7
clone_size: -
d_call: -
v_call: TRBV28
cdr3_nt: TGTGCCAGCAGTTTGGGACTCCCACTACGAGACCTATCCTACGAGCAGTACTTC
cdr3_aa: CASSLGLPLRDLSYEQYF

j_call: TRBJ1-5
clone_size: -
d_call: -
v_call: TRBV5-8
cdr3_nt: TGTGCCAGCAGCTTGGTTCGGGCCAGCAATCAGCCCCAGCATTTT
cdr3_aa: CASSLVRASNQPQHF

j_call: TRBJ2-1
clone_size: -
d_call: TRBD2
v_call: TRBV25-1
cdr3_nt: TGTGCGTCGGGCGGGGGGAACAATGAGCAGTTCTTC
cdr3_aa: CASGGGNNEQFF

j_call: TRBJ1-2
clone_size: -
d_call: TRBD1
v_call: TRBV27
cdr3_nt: TGTGCCAGCAGTTTAAAACGGCCAGGGGGATTCTATGGCTACACCTTC
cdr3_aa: CASSLKRPGGFYGYTF

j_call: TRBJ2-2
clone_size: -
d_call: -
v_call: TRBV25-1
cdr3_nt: TGTGCCAGCAGTGATTCCGGGGAGCTGTTTTTT
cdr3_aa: CASSDSGELFF

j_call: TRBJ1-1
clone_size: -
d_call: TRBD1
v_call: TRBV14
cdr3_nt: TGTGCCAGCAGCCCTGCGACAGGGCGCAAGGGCACTGAAGCTTTCTTT
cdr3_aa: CASSPATGRKGTEAFF

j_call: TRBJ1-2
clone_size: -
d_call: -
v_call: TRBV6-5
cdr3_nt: TGTGCCAGCAGCCCGACACCACGAGGTTCGGGCTACACCTTC
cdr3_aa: CASSPTPRGSGYTF

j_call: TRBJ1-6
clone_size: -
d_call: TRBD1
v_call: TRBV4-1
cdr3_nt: TGCGCCAGCAGCCTAGAAGCCCGGGACAGGGGGAAGCCACCCCTCCACTTT
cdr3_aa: CASSLEARDRGKPPLHF

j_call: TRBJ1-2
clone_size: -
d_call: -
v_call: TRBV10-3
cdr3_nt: TGTGCCATCAGCCGACAGGTCGCCTCGCCCGGCTACACCTTC
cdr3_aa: CAISRQVASPGYTF

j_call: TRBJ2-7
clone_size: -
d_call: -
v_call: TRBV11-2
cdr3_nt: TGTGCCAGCAGTAACACAGGCTACGAGCAGTACTTC
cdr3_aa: CASSNTGYEQYF

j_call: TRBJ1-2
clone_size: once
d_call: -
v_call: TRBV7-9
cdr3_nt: TGTGCCAGCAGCTCCGCCGGGGTAATCAAAGCTAACTATGGCTACACCTTC
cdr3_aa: CASSSAGVIKANYGYTF

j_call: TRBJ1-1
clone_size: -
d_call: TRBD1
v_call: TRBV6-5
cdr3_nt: TGTGCCAGCCGAAGGCAGGGGGTGAACACTGAAGCTTTCTTT
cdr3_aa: CASRRQGVNTEAFF

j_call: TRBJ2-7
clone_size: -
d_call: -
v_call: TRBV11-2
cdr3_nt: TGTGCCAGCAGCCGGAGCGACAGTTCCTCCTACGAGCAGTACTTC
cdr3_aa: CASSRSDSSSYEQYF

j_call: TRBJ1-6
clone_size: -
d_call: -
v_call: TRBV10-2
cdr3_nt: TGCGCCAGCAAAGGGCTTAGGAGCTCCTATAATTCACCCCTCCACTTT
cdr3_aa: CASKGLRSSYNSPLHF

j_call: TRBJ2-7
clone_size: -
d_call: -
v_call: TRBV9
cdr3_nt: TGTGCCAGCAGCGGCGGACTACCGGGGCCCTACGAGCAGTACTTC
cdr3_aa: CASSGGLPGPYEQYF

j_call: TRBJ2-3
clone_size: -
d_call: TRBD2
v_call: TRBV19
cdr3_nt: TGTGCCAGTAGTATAACTCTGGGACTAGCGGGGGGAGATACGCAGTATTTT
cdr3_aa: CASSITLGLAGGDTQYF

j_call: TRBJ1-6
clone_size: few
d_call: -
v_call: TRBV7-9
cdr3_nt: TGTGCCAGCAGCTCACATGACTTACAGGGAACTAGATCACCCCTCCACTTT
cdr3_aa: CASSSHDLQGTRSPLHF

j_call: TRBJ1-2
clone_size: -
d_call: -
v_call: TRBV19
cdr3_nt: TGTGCCAGTAGTGACCTAGGACAATTGCGGGGCTACACCTTC
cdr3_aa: CASSDLGQLRGYTF

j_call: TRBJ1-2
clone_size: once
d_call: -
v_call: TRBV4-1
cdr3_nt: TGCGCCAGCAGCCCCCAAGGAGTGCCCTATGGCTACACCTTC
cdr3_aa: CASSPQGVPYGYTF

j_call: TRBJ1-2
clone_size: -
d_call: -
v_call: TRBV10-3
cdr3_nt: TGTGCCATCAGACAACAGTCTCCGGATTCCTATGGCTACACCTTC
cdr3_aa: CAIRQQSPDSYGYTF

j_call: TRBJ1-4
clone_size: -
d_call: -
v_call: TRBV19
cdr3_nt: TGTGCCAGTAGTGCGACAGTAGTACTGTTTTTT
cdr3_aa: CASSATVVLFF

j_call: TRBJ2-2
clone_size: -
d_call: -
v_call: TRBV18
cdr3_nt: TGTGCCAGCAGCGGACAGATGAACACCGGGGAGCTGTTTTTT
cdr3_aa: CASSGQMNTGELFF

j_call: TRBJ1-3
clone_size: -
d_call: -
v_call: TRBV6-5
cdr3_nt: TGTGCCAGCAGATCCCCCGGAGAGGGTGGAAACACCATATATTTT
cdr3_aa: CASRSPGEGGNTIYF

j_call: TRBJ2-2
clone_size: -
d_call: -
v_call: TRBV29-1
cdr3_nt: TGCAGCGTTGAAGATCGGATCCGCGCAGGGGTGGGCCTGTTTTTT
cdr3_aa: CSVEDRIRAGVGLFF

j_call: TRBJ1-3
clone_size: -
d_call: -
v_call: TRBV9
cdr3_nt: TGTGCCAGCAGCTTCGGGCCGACAGTCGATGGAAACACCATATATTTT
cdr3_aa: CASSFGPTVDGNTIYF

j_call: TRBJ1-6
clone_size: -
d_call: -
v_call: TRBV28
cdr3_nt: TGTGCCAGCAGTGTGCGTCTAGGACTGGGATATAATTCACCCCTCCACTTT
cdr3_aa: CASSVRLGLGYNSPLHF

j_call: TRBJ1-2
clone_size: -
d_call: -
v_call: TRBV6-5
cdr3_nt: TGTGCCAGCGGGGAACCACTTTTAACCTCCTTC
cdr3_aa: CASGEPLLTSF

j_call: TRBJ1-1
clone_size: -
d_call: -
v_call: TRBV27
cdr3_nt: TGTGCCAGCAGTCAACTGGGCTCCCTTGGTTTGAACACTGAAGCTTTCTTT
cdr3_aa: CASSQLGSLGLNTEAFF

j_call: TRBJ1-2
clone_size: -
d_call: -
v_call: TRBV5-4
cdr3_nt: TGTGCCAGCAGCTTCGAAGGCGTCTTAGCTAACTATGGCTACACCTTC
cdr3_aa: CASSFEGVLANYGYTF

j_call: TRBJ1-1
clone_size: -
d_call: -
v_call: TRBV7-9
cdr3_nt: TGTGCCAGCAGGATAACTGAAGCTTTCTTT
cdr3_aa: CASRITEAFF

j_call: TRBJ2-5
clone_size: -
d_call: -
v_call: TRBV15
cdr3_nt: TGTGCCACCAGCAGAGAGGGAAAAGAGACCCAGTACTTC
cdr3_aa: CATSREGKETQYF

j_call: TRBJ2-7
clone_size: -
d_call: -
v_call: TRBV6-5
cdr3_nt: TGTGCCAGCACCCGGGCCGGGTACGAGCAGTACTTC
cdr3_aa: CASTRAGYEQYF